This is a list of T cell receptor beta chains from one sample in a study of blood T cell repertoires in COVID-19. Profiled with immunoSEQ multiplex PCR; TCRdb holds only in-frame clones, not every one. The table lists 200,000 to 300,000 clones, 65% to 90% of them singletons. The specimen was PBMCs or T cells enriched from blood (not recorded which). The origin of the receptors is a woman in her fifties or sixties with acute COVID-19. The CDR3 runs from the conserved cysteine through the conserved F or W. The D gene is left open where the match is weak. Some rows have no size entry. The others give once, few or many, or a class for an expanded clone.

D: TRBD1
J: TRBJ1-2
size: .
V: TRBV5-6
DNA: TGTGCCAGCAGCTTGGGCGGACAGGGGGCGAGGTATGGCTACACCTTC
CDR3: CASSLGGQGARYGYTF

D: TRBD1
J: TRBJ1-1
size: .
V: TRBV19
DNA: TGTGCCAGTAGTGCCCGGACAGGGGCGGACACTGAAGCTTTCTTT
CDR3: CASSARTGADTEAFF

D: TRBD1
J: TRBJ2-1
size: .
V: TRBV19
DNA: TGTGCCAGTAGTTCGACAGGGGGACAGGGTGTTGAGCAGTTCTTC
CDR3: CASSSTGGQGVEQFF

D: TRBD1
J: TRBJ1-1
size: .
V: TRBV5-4
DNA: TGTGCCAGCAGCGGACAGGGGCGGGACACTGAAGCTTTCTTT
CDR3: CASSGQGRDTEAFF

D: .
J: TRBJ1-4
size: .
V: TRBV30
DNA: TGTGCCTGGAGGGAGGGGAGGGAAAAACTGTTTTTT
CDR3: CAWREGREKLFF

D: .
J: TRBJ2-3
size: .
V: TRBV7-3
DNA: TGTGCCAGCAGCGCCTATCCAGGACAGAGCACAGATACGCAGTATTTT
CDR3: CASSAYPGQSTDTQYF

D: TRBD1
J: TRBJ2-3
size: .
V: TRBV11-1
DNA: TGTGCCAGCAGCGGGACAGCGCTCGAGACAGATACGCAGTATTTT
CDR3: CASSGTALETDTQYF

D: TRBD1
J: TRBJ1-3
size: .
V: TRBV7-2
DNA: TGTGCCAGCAGCTTAGACAGGGGTGGAGGAAACACCATATATTTT
CDR3: CASSLDRGGGNTIYF

D: .
J: TRBJ1-2
size: .
V: TRBV11-3
DNA: TGTGCCAGCAGCTTCTCCGGGGGCTATGGCTACACCTTC
CDR3: CASSFSGGYGYTF

D: .
J: TRBJ1-1
size: few
V: TRBV30
DNA: TGTGCCTGGAGGACGCTAGATAGTGAAGCTTTCTTT
CDR3: CAWRTLDSEAFF

D: TRBD1
J: TRBJ2-7
size: .
V: TRBV5-1
DNA: TGCGCCAGCAGCGCGACAGGGAATTCGCACTTC
CDR3: CASSATGNSHF

D: .
J: TRBJ2-5
size: .
V: TRBV21-1
DNA: TGTGCCAGCAGCAAATTTAACCAAGGACTAGGTACAGAGACCCAGTACTTC
CDR3: CASSKFNQGLGTETQYF

D: TRBD1
J: TRBJ2-7
size: .
V: TRBV3-1/TRBV3-2
DNA: TGTGCCAGCAGCCAAGTATTGGGACAGGGGGCACACGAGCAGTACTTC
CDR3: CASSQVLGQGAHEQYF

D: .
J: TRBJ1-2
size: .
V: TRBV9
DNA: TGTGCCAGCTACGGGGAGGATGACTATGGCTACACCTTC
CDR3: CASYGEDDYGYTF

D: .
J: TRBJ1-2
size: .
V: TRBV9
DNA: TGTGCCAGCAGCGCGACAGGATCCTATGGCTACACCTTC
CDR3: CASSATGSYGYTF